This T cell receptor (beta chain) was captured in a study of tumor-infiltrating lymphocytes in primary liver carcinoma. Unsorted whole blood supplied the RNA, and germline DNA was extracted too. CDR1 is SEHNR, CDR2 FQNEAQ, per germline (reference sequence). The CDR3 extends over 15 amino acids. V lost 3 bases, J lost 6 bases, and 17 bases lay in between. With 500 ng total RNA as template and a constant-region primer, TCR beta cDNA was made. What produced the TCR beta libraries was three nested multiplex PCR rounds using slightly modified ARM-PCR. TRBV1-TRBV30 forward primers paired with a C-beta reverse primer were used in the first two PCR rounds, which ran roughly 9 cycles each. TCRdb called the multiplex PCR reads again in MiXCR, with one record for every CDR3 protein. Of almost 200,000 distinct CDR3 sequences listed, roughly two thirds are singletons.

The source of this sequence is a woman aged 60-75 years with primary liver carcinoma and hepatitis B virus infection. Sequencing was performed on peripheral blood. The chain couples TRBV7-9 to TRBJ1-2, with a possible D match to TRBD1 (5 bases). In nucleotides, the CDR3 is TGTGCCAGCAGCTTTGAGACAAGGGGAAGGGATGGCTACACCTTC. It translates to CASSFETRGRDGYTF.